The 21 T cell receptor beta chains given below trace back to one sample, sequenced in a study of blood T cell repertoires in COVID-19. The table came from immunoSEQ multiplex PCR; TCRdb's copy has only in-frame clones and leaves some out. This sample has approximately 50,000 clones; 65% to 90% occur once, and the top ten carry about 2.9%. The sequenced sample was peripheral blood. The receptors were gathered from a woman of 80 years or more with acute or convalescent COVID-19.

The J gene is TRBJ2-4, the V gene TRBV20-1; a possible D gene is TRBD1 (5 bases). CDR3 length equals 16 residues. Trimming removed 3 bases at V and 4 bases at J, with 19 bases between. Germline CDR1 and CDR2: DFQATT and SNEGSKA (reference sequence). The CDR3 protein is CSASRGKSGSKNIQYF. The CDR3 DNA reads TGCAGTGCTAGTAGGGGCAAGAGTGGCTCAAAAAACATTCAGTACTTC.

The rearrangement joins TRBV19 to TRBJ2-5; 10 nucleotides align to TRBD1. Germline V gene lookup returns CDR1 LNHDA and CDR2 SQIVND (reference sequence). The CDR3 consists of 14 residues. J gave up 5 bases and V 5 bases, and 5 bases lay outside the gene matches. CDR3 in DNA: TGTGCCAGTAGTCTCACGGGACAGGGGGAGACCCAGTACTTC. As protein: CASSLTGQGETQYF.

This rearrangement joins TRBV19 to TRBJ1-2; D gene ambiguous. Germline V lookup: CDR1 LNHDA, CDR2 SQIVND (reference sequence). CDR3 length: 13 residues. Trimming removed 6 bases from V and 4 bases from J, with 12 bases in between. The CDR3 reads CASSKRGPYGYTF. CDR3 DNA sequence: TGTGCCAGTAGCAAGAGAGGGCCCTATGGCTACACCTTC.

The rearrangement joins TRBV6-5 to TRBJ1-5; the D gene is possibly TRBD1 (5 bases). Trimming stripped 4 bases from V and 2 bases from J, with 9 bases between. This CDR3 has 14 residues. Per the germline V gene, CDR1 is MNHEY and CDR2 is SVGAGI. The DNA of the CDR3 is TGTGCCAGCAGTTCCCAGGGTCGCAATCAGCCCCAGCATTTT. Its translation is CASSSQGRNQPQHF.

The rearrangement links TRBV30 to TRBJ1-2; 7 nucleotides line up with TRBD1. CDR3 size: 13 residues. Per the germline V gene, CDR1 is GTSNPN and CDR2 is SVGIG (reference sequence). The V and J ends lost 3 bases and 2 bases, in that order; junction bases with no gene match: 3. The CDR3 here is CAWSGQDNYGYTF. The CDR3 coding sequence is TGTGCCTGGAGCGGACAGGACAACTATGGCTACACCTTC.

The chain combines TRBV3-1 (or the pseudogene TRBV3-2) with TRBJ1-6, with TRBD1 identical over 11 bases. V lost 4 bases to trimming and J lost 10 bases; unmatched junction nucleotides: 9. Germline CDR1 is LGHDT and CDR2 is YNNKEL (reference sequence). The CDR3 loop spans 16 amino acids. This chain's CDR3 is CASSPSDRGLGSPLHF. The CDR3 DNA reads as TGTGCCAGCAGCCCATCGGACAGGGGGCTGGGGTCACCCCTCCACTTT.

V is TRBV29-1 and J is TRBJ1-1; possible D gene TRBD1, 6 bases. The CDR3 totals 13 residues. Trimming removed 5 bases from V and 0 bases from J, with 10 bases in between. CDR1 and CDR2 from the germline V gene are SQVTM and ANQGSEA. The CDR3 nucleotides read TGCAGCGTTCACAGGGAGATGAACACTGAAGCTTTCTTT. It specifies CSVHREMNTEAFF.

This chain uses TRBV3-1 (or the pseudogene TRBV3-2) with TRBJ2-7, with D perhaps TRBD1 (6 bases). The CDR3 is 14 residues long. Germline assignment: CDR1 LGHDT and CDR2 YNNKEL (reference sequence). Trimming pared 4 bases from V and 0 bases from J, leaving 10 bases between. CDR3 in DNA: TGTGCCAGCAGCCCTTCAGGGGTCTCCTACGAGCAGTACTTC. This gives the protein CASSPSGVSYEQYF.

This chain uses TRBV5-5 with TRBJ1-3, with 10 positions matching TRBD1. Germline CDR1 and CDR2: SGHKS and YYEKEE (reference sequence). The J segment lost 0 bases and the V segment lost 5 bases, leaving 5 bases of the junction unmatched. CDR3 length equals 16 residues. This chain's CDR3 is CASRWDRGSSGNTIYF. The CDR3, as DNA: TGTGCCAGCAGATGGGACAGGGGAAGCTCTGGAAACACCATATATTTT.

The rearrangement uses TRBV1 and TRBJ1-2; TRBD1 was called by the table and not checked on the DNA. TRBV1 counts as a pseudogene. This CDR3 spans 14 amino acids. CDR3 coding DNA: TGCACCAGCAGCCAAGATGCAGTTAACTATGGCTACACCTTC. Translation: CTSSQDAVNYGYTF.

V is TRBV2 and J is TRBJ2-1, with D maybe TRBD2 (7 bases). Trimming stripped 9 bases from V and 9 bases from J, with 12 bases between. The CDR3 runs 11 residues. Germline lookup yields CDR1 SNHLY and CDR2 FYNNEI. This CDR3 reads CASTRGGEQFF. The DNA of the CDR3 is TGTGCCAGTACTAGGGGGGGTGAGCAGTTCTTC.

The CDR3 sequence: CAISEETGYTDTQYF. CDR3 sequence (DNA): TGTGCCATCAGTGAGGAGACAGGTTACACAGATACGCAGTATTTT. This rearrangement joins TRBV10-3 to TRBJ2-3; D might be TRBD1 (6 bases). V lost 2 bases, J lost 2 bases, and 11 bases lay in between. There are 15 residues in the CDR3. Looked up from germline, CDR1 is ENHRY and CDR2 is SYGVKD.

V usage is TRBV5-6 and J usage is TRBJ1-2; possible D gene TRBD1, 5 bases. CDR3 length equals 15 residues. V was shortened by 4 bases and J by 1 base, with 14 bases between the two germline ends. Germline V gene data show CDR1 as SGHDT and CDR2 as YYEEEE. The chain's CDR3 is CASSRPGGLNYGYTF. The CDR3 nucleotides read TGTGCCAGCAGCCGCCCCGGGGGACTTAACTATGGCTACACCTTC.

The gene calls are TRBV14 and TRBJ2-3, with 11 bases lining up with TRBD1. Trimming took 5 bases from V and 3 from J; bases not matched to a gene: 7. CDR1 is SGHDN and CDR2 is FVKESK in the germline V gene. This CDR3 region has 16 residues. CDR3 nucleotides: TGTGCCAGCAGCTCCCCGGACAGGGGGCGAACAGATACGCAGTATTTT. Its protein is CASSSPDRGRTDTQYF.

This CDR3 is CASSLGSGGAYNEQFF. CDR3 DNA sequence: TGTGCCAGCAGCCTAGGGAGCGGGGGGGCATACAATGAGCAGTTCTTC. The J gene is TRBJ2-1, the V gene TRBV7-2; 10 bases align to TRBD2. The CDR3 is made up of 16 amino acids. J gave up 4 bases and V 5 bases, and 8 bases lay outside the gene matches. Germline CDR1 SGHTA, CDR2 FQGNSA.

The DNA of the CDR3 is TGTGCCAGCAGCTTAGAAGGGAGGAAGCCCCAGCATTTT. Its protein product is CASSLEGRKPQHF. This rearrangement joins TRBV7-2 to TRBJ1-5; D is undetermined. The length of the CDR3 is 13 residues. Germline V gene lookup returns CDR1 SGHTA and CDR2 FQGNSA. The V and J ends lost 1 base and 8 bases respectively, with 9 bases between them.

The rearrangement uses TRBV6-5 and TRBJ1-2; no firm D call. V was pared by 0 bases and J by 4 bases, with 12 bases between. CDR1 MNHEY and CDR2 SVGAGI come from the germline V gene. This CDR3 has 15 amino acids. CDR3 in DNA: TGTGCCAGCAGTTACTCGATAAGCTTTGCCTATGGCTACACCTTC. This translates into CASSYSISFAYGYTF.

The V gene is TRBV6-2 or TRBV6-3, the J gene TRBJ2-3; tentative D call: TRBD2 (7 bases). Germline assignment: CDR1 MNHEY and CDR2 SVGEGT. V was pared by 4 bases and J by 2 bases, with 13 bases between. CDR3 length equals 15 residues. The CDR3 here is CASSWARGATDTQYF. Here the CDR3 DNA reads TGTGCCAGCAGTTGGGCCCGGGGGGCCACAGATACGCAGTATTTT.

The chain is built from TRBV7-2 and TRBJ1-5, with D tentatively TRBD1 (6 bases). V was shortened by 7 bases and J by 6 bases, with 22 bases between the two germline ends. CDR3 length: 16 amino acids. Germline V gene sequence: CDR1 SGHTA, CDR2 FQGNSA. CDR3 region: CASNFIGGAGVQPQHF. Written as DNA, the CDR3 is TGTGCCAGCAACTTCATTGGGGGCGCGGGTGTTCAGCCCCAGCATTTT.

A single count supports this clone. The genes are TRBV7-3 and TRBJ1-6; D is unclear. The germline CDR1 and CDR2 sequences are SGHTA and FQGTGA. The CDR3 length is 13 residues. The V gene lost 2 bases and the J gene lost 7 bases, with 6 bases spanning the gap. As DNA, the CDR3 is TGTGCCAGCAGCTTAGCACAGAATTCACCCCTCCACTTT. It encodes CASSLAQNSPLHF.

The chain joins TRBV5-6 to TRBJ2-1; 13 nucleotides match TRBD2. Germline trimming cut 2 bases from V and 7 bases from J; bases unmatched to any gene: 3. The CDR3 length is 15 residues. Germline V CDR1 and CDR2: SGHDT, YYEEEE. The CDR3 nucleotides are TGTGCCAGCAGCTTTGGGACTAGCGGGGTGAATGAGCAGTTCTTC. It translates to CASSFGTSGVNEQFF.